This T cell receptor (beta chain) comes out of a study of blood T cell repertoires in COVID-19. Authors' processing steps: Estimates of nucleated cell counts were drawn from the amplification of reference gene primers. Libraries were prepared by immunoSEQ multiplex PCR; TCRdb keeps only in-frame clonotypes and omits some of them. Clone size and the V and J calls come from that table; the DNA yielded D and trimming. The sample holds around 300,000 clones; about 90% are singletons and the top ten take around 5.8%. Germline V lookup: CDR1 KGHDR, CDR2 SFDVKD. This CDR3 spans 14 amino acids. V lost 6 bases and J 4 bases, leaving 14 bases between the germline ends.

V usage is TRBV24-1 and J usage is TRBJ1-2, with D uncertain. Sequenced input: peripheral blood. The receptor was isolated from a woman in her fifties or sixties with COVID-19, enrolled during active disease. CDR3 protein: CATSPSGSSYGYTF. The CDR3 region has the DNA TGTGCCACCAGTCCCTCGGGATCGAGCTATGGCTACACCTTC.